Below, one T cell receptor (beta chain) is given with its context. Sequenced by immunoSEQ multiplex PCR; TCRdb stores in-frame clones only, minus some. In the table there are around 110,000 clones, just over 90% of which are singletons. The data belong to a study of T cell clones after liver transplantation. The V gene's germline CDR1 is KGHSH and CDR2 LQKENI. The J segment lost 10 bases and the V segment lost 8 bases, leaving 12 bases of the junction unmatched. This CDR3 comprises 15 residues. This TCR was sampled from a human patient who received a liver transplant. The graft donor may be the source of some T cells. Specimen: CD4+ T cells from blood, collected 12 months after liver transplant. The chain joins TRBV18 to TRBJ2-1; 12 bases are shared with TRBD2. DNA of the CDR3: TGTGCCAGCCGCCACCTAGCGGGAGGGGAAGGGGAGCAGTTCTTC. Its protein is CASRHLAGGEGEQFF. Variable domain in full (rest from reference TRBV18 and TRBJ2-1): NAGVMQNPRHLVRRRGQEARLRCSPMKGHSHVYWYRQLPEEGLKFMVYLQKENIIDESGMPKERFSAEFPKEGPSILRIQQVVRGDSAAYFCASRHLAGGEGEQFFGPGTRLTVL.